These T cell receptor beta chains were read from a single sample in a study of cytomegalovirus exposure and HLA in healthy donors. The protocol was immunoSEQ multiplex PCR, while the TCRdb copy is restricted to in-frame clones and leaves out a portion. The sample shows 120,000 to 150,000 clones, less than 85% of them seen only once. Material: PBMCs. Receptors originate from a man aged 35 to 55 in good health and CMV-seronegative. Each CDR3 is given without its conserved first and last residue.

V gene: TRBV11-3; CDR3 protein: ASSLRNTGELF
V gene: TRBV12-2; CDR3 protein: ASHTRGSANQPQH
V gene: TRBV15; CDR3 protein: ATSRDREGSTEAF
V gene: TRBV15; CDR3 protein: ATSRVQGANTEAF
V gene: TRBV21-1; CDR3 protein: ARGQDRIYEQY
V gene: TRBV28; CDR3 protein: ASSAGLAGDEQY
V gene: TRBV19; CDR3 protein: ASSTTGDTEAF
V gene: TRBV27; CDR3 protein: ASSLYFGTEAF
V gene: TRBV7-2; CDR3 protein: ASSLYRMNTEAF
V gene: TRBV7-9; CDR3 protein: ASSLAGTSGYEQY
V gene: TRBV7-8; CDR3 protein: ASSLAPGSSTDTQY
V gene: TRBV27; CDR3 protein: ASSLTGFGYT
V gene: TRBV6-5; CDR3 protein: ATRQGGPYEQY
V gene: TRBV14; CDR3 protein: ASSHLQGAEVNEQF
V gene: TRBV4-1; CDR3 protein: ASSQDRPLGAQY
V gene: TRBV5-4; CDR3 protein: ASSLSKRGGRETQY
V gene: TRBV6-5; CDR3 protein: ASSLYNSPLH
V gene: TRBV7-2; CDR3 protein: ASSLVGGGLSYEQY
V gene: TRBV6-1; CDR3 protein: VSRELYPYEQY
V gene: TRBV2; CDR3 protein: ASSVQASNTGELF
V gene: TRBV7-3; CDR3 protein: ASSLRGGAGDTQY
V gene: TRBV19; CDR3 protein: ASSIGTSGLYEQY
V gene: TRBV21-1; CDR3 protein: ASSKAGQVTDTQY
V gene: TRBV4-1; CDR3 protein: ASSQFRDNYGYT
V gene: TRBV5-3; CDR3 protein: ARSFWREESPYEQY
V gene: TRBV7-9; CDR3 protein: ASSLVPLTGEKLF
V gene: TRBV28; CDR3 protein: GTGGLYGYT
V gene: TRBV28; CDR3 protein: ASSLSAGGPLTDTQY
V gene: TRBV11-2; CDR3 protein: ASSWEGTVDSPLH
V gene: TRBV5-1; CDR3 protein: ASSLADGVVKGFINEQF